This is a list of T cell receptor beta chains from one sample in a study of blood T cell repertoires in COVID-19. Method: immunoSEQ multiplex PCR; TCRdb's copy keeps in-frame clones and lacks some. This sample has roughly 280,000 clones, with 85% to 90% found just once. Material: peripheral blood. Every receptor here comes from a young man with active or convalescent COVID-19. Both conserved end residues are trimmed from each CDR3. The order of the fields is clone size, CDR3 length, J gene, V gene, D gene, CDR3 protein. A D gene is named only where the DNA matches it firmly. Where a row states a size, it is once, few, many or the class of an expanded clone; other rows omit it.

>.|16|TRBJ2-5|TRBV5-6|.
ASSLAKVAGAGVETQY
>.|10|TRBJ1-2|TRBV30|.
AWSGPFYGYT
>.|13|TRBJ2-1|TRBV6-4|TRBD1
ASSASGTGSNEQF
>.|13|TRBJ2-5|TRBV11-3|.
ASSLDSGKGETQY
>.|11|TRBJ2-5|TRBV2|.
ASSARGSGTQY
>.|13|TRBJ2-1|TRBV5-3|.
ARSLNGGAHNEQF
>.|14|TRBJ2-1|TRBV2|TRBD1
ASSEEVQGARNEQF
>.|9|TRBJ1-1|TRBV28|.
ASSGTTGAF
>.|11|TRBJ1-5|TRBV10-3|.
AIQQGMDQPQH
>.|11|TRBJ2-5|TRBV3-1/TRBV3-2|.
ASSQDGGETQY
>.|11|TRBJ1-1|TRBV6-5|TRBD1
ASTGQGGTEAF
>.|14|TRBJ2-5|TRBV9|TRBD2
ASSAAPSGGRETQY
>once|12|TRBJ2-1|TRBV30|.
AWSPGLGYNEQF
>.|11|TRBJ2-7|TRBV27|.
ASSLRTSYEQY
>.|13|TRBJ2-2|TRBV6-5|TRBD1
ASSRGQGAAGELF
>.|14|TRBJ2-7|TRBV9|TRBD2
ASSVDGTSGGLEQY
>.|11|TRBJ1-6|TRBV28|.
ASFEGGDSPLH
>.|12|TRBJ1-1|TRBV19|TRBD1
ASRGQAPSTEAF
>.|12|TRBJ2-2|TRBV5-4|TRBD1
ASQRQGMNGELF
>.|11|TRBJ2-1|TRBV9|.
ASSVTGLDEQF
>.|16|TRBJ1-6|TRBV15|TRBD1
ATSRDWSWDRGFSPLH
>.|10|TRBJ1-5|TRBV3-1/TRBV3-2|.
ASSLQNQPQH
>.|12|TRBJ1-5|TRBV2|TRBD1
ASSEWTGAAHQH
>.|12|TRBJ2-1|TRBV2|TRBD2
ASSERREGNEQF
>.|11|TRBJ1-5|TRBV9|.
ASSVEGRGPQH
>.|11|TRBJ1-2|TRBV5-1|TRBD1
ASSPGQGRGYT
>.|13|TRBJ1-5|TRBV28|TRBD1
ASRFDRGRNQPQH
>.|12|TRBJ2-7|TRBV2|.
AANRDGGPYEQY
>.|18|TRBJ2-3|TRBV19|.
ASSMGAGTRFTQVTDTQY
>.|10|TRBJ2-7|TRBV4-1|.
ASSQDHGRQY
>once|11|TRBJ1-1|TRBV10-3|.
AISEQGFAEAF
>.|15|TRBJ2-7|TRBV12-5|TRBD1
ASGLHSTGTGNYEQY
>.|13|TRBJ2-3|TRBV7-6|TRBD2
ASSSSGGATDTQY
>.|12|TRBJ1-2|TRBV9|TRBD1
ASSPGTGNYGYT
>.|12|TRBJ2-3|TRBV6-4|.
ASSAGADTDTQY
>.|14|TRBJ2-2|TRBV9|TRBD2
ASSPPVGGVGGELF